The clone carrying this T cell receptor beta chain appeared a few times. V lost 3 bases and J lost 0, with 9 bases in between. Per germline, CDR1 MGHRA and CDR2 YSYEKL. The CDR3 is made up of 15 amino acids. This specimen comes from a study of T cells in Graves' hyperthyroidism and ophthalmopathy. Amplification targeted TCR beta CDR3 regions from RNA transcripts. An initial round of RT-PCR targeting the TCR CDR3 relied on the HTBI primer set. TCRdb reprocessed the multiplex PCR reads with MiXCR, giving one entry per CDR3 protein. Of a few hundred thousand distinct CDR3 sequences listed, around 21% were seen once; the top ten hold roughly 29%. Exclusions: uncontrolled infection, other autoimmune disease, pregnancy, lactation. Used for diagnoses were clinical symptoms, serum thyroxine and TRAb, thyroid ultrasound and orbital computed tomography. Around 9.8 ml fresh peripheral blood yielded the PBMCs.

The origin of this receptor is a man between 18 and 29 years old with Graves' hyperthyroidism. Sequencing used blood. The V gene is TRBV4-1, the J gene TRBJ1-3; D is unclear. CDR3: CASSHRSSSGNTIYF. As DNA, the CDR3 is TGCGCCAGCAGCCATCGGTCGAGCTCTGGAAACACCATATATTTT.